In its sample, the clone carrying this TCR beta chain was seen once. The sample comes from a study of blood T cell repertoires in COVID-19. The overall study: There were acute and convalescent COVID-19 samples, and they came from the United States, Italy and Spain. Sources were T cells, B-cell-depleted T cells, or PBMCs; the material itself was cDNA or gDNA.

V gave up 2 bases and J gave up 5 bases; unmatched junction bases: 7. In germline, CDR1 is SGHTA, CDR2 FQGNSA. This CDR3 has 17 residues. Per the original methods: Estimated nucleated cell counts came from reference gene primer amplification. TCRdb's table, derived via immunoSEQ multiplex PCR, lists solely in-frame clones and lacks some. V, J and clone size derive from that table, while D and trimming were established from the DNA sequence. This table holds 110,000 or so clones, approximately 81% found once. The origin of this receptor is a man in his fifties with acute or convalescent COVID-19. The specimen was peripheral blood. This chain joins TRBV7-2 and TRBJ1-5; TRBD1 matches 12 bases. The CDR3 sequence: CASSLLGTGGFYQPQHF. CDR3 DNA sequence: TGTGCCAGCAGCTTATTGGGGACAGGGGGCTTCTATCAGCCCCAGCATTTT. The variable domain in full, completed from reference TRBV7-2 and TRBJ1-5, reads GAGVSQSPSNKVTEKGKDVELRCDPISGHTALYWYRQSLGQGLEFLIYFQGNSAPDKSGLPSDRFSAERTGGSVSTLTIQRTQQEDSAVYLCASSLLGTGGFYQPQHFGDGTRLSIL.